These 27 T cell receptor beta chains share one sample of origin, sequenced in a study of OX40 agonist ivuxolimab in advanced cancers. TCRdb keeps only in-frame clones here, not all; method: immunoSEQ multiplex PCR. The data contain tens of thousands of clones, about 94% of them singletons. Sequenced here: CD4+ or CD8+ T cells sorted from blood, sampled in a trial of the OX40 agonist ivuxolimab. The receptors here all came from an adult with an advanced solid tumor such as melanoma, head and neck, liver or kidney cancer.

About this clone itself: A read error may produce the germline difference seen at one junction end. The genes are TRBV2 and TRBJ1-1; possibly TRBD1 for D (5 bases). The V gene's germline CDR1 is SNHLY and CDR2 FYNNEI. This CDR3 comprises 16 residues. CDR3 DNA sequence: TGTGCCAGCAGGGAAGGGACCGCGGGAAGAGACACTGAAGCTTTCTTT. Translating gives CASREGTAGRDTEAFF. The whole variable domain, remainder taken from reference TRBV2 and TRBJ1-1, is EPEVTQTPSHQVTQMGQEVILRCVPISNHLYFYWYRQILGQKVEFLVSFYNNEISEKSEIFDDQFSVERPDGSNFTLKIRSTKLEDSAMYFCASREGTAGRDTEAFFGQGTRLTVV.

This chain joins TRBV19 and TRBJ2-7; D perhaps matches TRBD1 (5 bases). Germline V gene data show CDR1 as LNHDA and CDR2 as SQIVND (reference sequence). This CDR3 spans 16 amino acids. V was cut by 5 bases and J by 2 bases, with 19 bases left in between. The DNA of the CDR3 is TGTGCCAGTAGTCTTACAATACTGACGGACACCTACGAGCAGTACTTC. This codes for CASSLTILTDTYEQYF. The entire variable domain, with the rest obtained from reference TRBV19 and TRBJ2-7, is as follows: DGGITQSPKYLFRKEGQNVTLSCEQNLNHDAMYWYRQDPGQGLRLIYYSQIVNDFQKGDIAEGYSVSREKKESFPLTVTSAQKNPTAFYLCASSLTILTDTYEQYFGPGTRLTVT.

The rearrangement links TRBV6-1 to TRBJ2-1, with D possibly matching TRBD2 (6 bases). The CDR3 is 15 amino acids. Trimming shortened V by 6 bases and J by 1 base, and 13 bases separated the two germline ends. Germline lookup yields CDR1 MNHNS and CDR2 SASEGT. In DNA, the CDR3 is TGTGCCAGCAGGTTAGCGGTGGAGTCCTACAATGAGCAGTTCTTC. As protein: CASRLAVESYNEQFF.

The chain has TRBV4-3 and TRBJ2-3, with a tentative D call TRBD2 (6 bases). V dropped 1 base and J dropped 0 bases, with 11 bases sitting between them. The CDR3 consists of 16 residues. Germline assignment: CDR1 LGHNA and CDR2 YSLEER. This CDR3 is CASSQARSGSTDTQYF. The CDR3 DNA sequence: TGCGCCAGCAGCCAAGCGCGGAGCGGGAGCACAGATACGCAGTATTTT.

This chain uses TRBV28 with TRBJ2-6; weak D call: TRBD2 (7 bases). CDR3 length: 17 residues. V gave up 5 bases and J gave up 1 base, with 15 bases separating them. Germline values: CDR1 MDHEN, CDR2 SYDVKM. The chain's CDR3 is CASSGRGMQSGANVLTF. Written as DNA, the CDR3 is TGTGCCAGCAGTGGGAGGGGGATGCAATCTGGGGCCAACGTCCTGACTTTC. Filled out from reference TRBV28 and TRBJ2-6, the complete variable domain reads DVKVTQSSRYLVKRTGEKVFLECVQDMDHENMFWYRQDPGLGLRLIYFSYDVKMKEKGDIPEGYSVSREKKERFSLILESASTNQTSMYLCASSGRGMQSGANVLTFGAGSRLTVL.

The V call is TRBV11-2, the J call TRBJ2-7; D is perhaps TRBD1 or TRBD2 (5 bases each). This CDR3 has 15 amino acids. V was pared by 2 bases and J by 0 bases, with 11 bases between. Looked up from germline, CDR1 is SGHAT and CDR2 is FQNNGV. CDR3 DNA sequence: TGTGCCAGCAGCTTATGGGGGACGGGCTCCTACGAGCAGTACTTC. It translates to CASSLWGTGSYEQYF.

The chain links TRBV19 to TRBJ2-1, with 12 bases fitting TRBD2. Germline V gene sequence: CDR1 LNHDA, CDR2 SQIVND (reference sequence). This CDR3 has 21 amino acids. V lost 0 bases to trimming and J lost 2 bases; unmatched junction nucleotides: 14. CDR3 in DNA: TGTGCCAGTAGTATAGAGTTGACCGGACTAGCGGGATTTCCAGCCTACAATGAGCAGTTCTTC. This gives the protein CASSIELTGLAGFPAYNEQFF.

The chain uses TRBV9 and TRBJ2-3; the D is unclear. V was pared by 1 base and J by 5 bases, with 14 bases between. Germline assignment: CDR1 SGDLS and CDR2 YYNGEE. This CDR3 is built from 15 residues. CDR3 sequence: CASSVIGSPGDTQYF. CDR3 DNA: TGTGCCAGCAGCGTAATCGGCTCGCCAGGAGATACGCAGTATTTT.

This chain joins TRBV19 and TRBJ2-1; D may be TRBD1 or TRBD2 (5 bases each). The CDR3 covers 15 residues. The V end was cut by 3 bases, the J end by 5 bases, with 14 bases between. CDR1 is LNHDA, CDR2 SQIVND, per germline (reference sequence). The CDR3 DNA sequence: TGTGCCAGTAGTATCGGGGCCAGGTCGAACAATGAGCAGTTCTTC. Encoded protein: CASSIGARSNNEQFF.

In regard to this clone: Other DNA sequences within the sample encode an identical CDR3. V is TRBV7-9 and J is TRBJ2-3; no clear D gene. CDR3 size: 14 residues. V was clipped by 0 bases and J by 0 bases, with 4 bases between them. Germline V gives CDR1 SEHNR, CDR2 FQNEAQ (reference sequence). For the CDR3, the DNA is TGTGCCAGCAGCTTAGCGCCCAGCACAGATACGCAGTATTTT. This translates into CASSLAPSTDTQYF.

About this clone: An end of the junction differs from the germline gene, which may be a read error. This chain connects TRBV28 to TRBJ1-1, with D possibly TRBD1 on 6 matching bases. Per germline, CDR1 MDHEN and CDR2 SYDVKM. The CDR3 runs to 11 residues. CDR3 DNA: TGCCCGGGAGGAGGGGGCACTGAAGCTTTCTTT. Translated: CPGGGGTEAFF.

There are a few counts of this clone. The chain recombines TRBV19 with TRBJ2-7; a possible D gene is TRBD2 (5 bases). Trimming left V 4 bases short and J 4 bases short, with 5 bases between. Per the germline V gene, CDR1 is LNHDA and CDR2 is SQIVND (reference sequence). The CDR3 runs to 11 residues. CDR3 sequence reads: CASSSGYEQYF. The CDR3 bases are TGTGCCAGTAGTAGCGGGTACGAGCAGTACTTC. Drawing the rest from reference TRBV19 and TRBJ2-7, the complete variable domain is DGGITQSPKYLFRKEGQNVTLSCEQNLNHDAMYWYRQDPGQGLRLIYYSQIVNDFQKGDIAEGYSVSREKKESFPLTVTSAQKNPTAFYLCASSSGYEQYFGPGTRLTVT.

The genes are TRBV4-2 and TRBJ2-2, with TRBD1 matching 7 bases. Germline values: CDR1 LGHNA, CDR2 YNFKEQ. The CDR3 sequence is 13 residues long. J gave up 4 bases and V 8 bases, and 4 bases lay outside the gene matches. CDR3 residues: CASATGSTGELFF. CDR3 bases: TGTGCCAGCGCGACAGGGAGCACCGGGGAGCTGTTTTTT.

This clone was recorded once. The chain links TRBV29-1 to TRBJ2-7, with D tentatively TRBD1 (5 bases). CDR1 SQVTM and CDR2 ANQGSEA come from the germline V gene. The CDR3 has 13 residues. The V end lost 4 bases, the J end lost 0 bases, and 10 bases lay between the germline ends. DNA for the CDR3: TGCAGCGTTGTATACAGGTTCTCCTACGAGCAGTACTTC. This translates into CSVVYRFSYEQYF.

The rearrangement joins TRBV19 to TRBJ2-7; 7 nucleotides agree with TRBD1. V was clipped by 1 base and J by 3 bases; unmatched bases: 9. Germline V gene sequence: CDR1 LNHDA, CDR2 SQIVND (reference sequence). This CDR3 region has 16 residues. CDR3 loop: CASSIGPTGSFYEQYF. In DNA, the CDR3 is TGTGCCAGTAGTATAGGTCCGACAGGGTCTTTCTACGAGCAGTACTTC.

The chain combines TRBV28 with TRBJ1-4; D might be TRBD1 (5 bases). The CDR3 sequence is 15 residues long. Germline V gene data show CDR1 as MDHEN and CDR2 as SYDVKM. The V gene lost 5 bases and the J gene lost 10 bases, with 20 bases spanning the gap. The CDR3 loop is CASSLRDVYKGKLFF. The CDR3 DNA reads TGTGCCAGCAGTCTCCGGGACGTCTACAAGGGAAAACTGTTTTTT.

The J gene is TRBJ1-1, the V gene TRBV19, with D tentatively TRBD1 (5 bases). The germline V gene has CDR1 LNHDA and CDR2 SQIVND (reference sequence). This CDR3 is built from 15 residues. V was pared by 0 bases and J by 6 bases, with 14 bases between. The chain's CDR3 is CASSIDPNGAPEAFF. The CDR3 nucleotides are TGTGCCAGTAGTATAGACCCGAATGGGGCACCTGAAGCTTTCTTT.

This chain joins TRBV5-4 and TRBJ2-1; no clear D gene. V was cut by 2 bases and J by 4 bases, with 7 bases left in between. The CDR3 runs to 13 residues. Looked up from germline, CDR1 is SGHNT and CDR2 is YYREEE (reference sequence). In DNA, the CDR3 is TGTGCCAGCAGCTTTGCATCGTACAATGAGCAGTTCTTC. Its protein is CASSFASYNEQFF.

This sequence joins TRBV15 and TRBJ1-5; D possibly corresponds to TRBD1 (6 bases). There are 18 residues in the CDR3. Trimming left V 0 bases short and J 1 base short, with 16 bases between. The germline V gene encodes CDR1 LNHNV and CDR2 YYDKDF (reference sequence). CDR3 nucleotides: TGTGCCACCAGCAGAGACAGGACCGGGGGGCTAAGCAATCAGCCCCAGCATTTT. Translation: CATSRDRTGGLSNQPQHF.

The chain combines TRBV6-5 with TRBJ1-1, with D possibly being TRBD1 (5 bases). Germline V gene sequence: CDR1 MNHEY, CDR2 SVGAGI. The CDR3 loop spans 15 amino acids. With 0 bases removed from V and 0 bases from J, the gap between germline ends came to 8 bases. Here the CDR3 reads CASSYSGALNTEAFF. The DNA of the CDR3 is TGTGCCAGCAGTTACTCCGGGGCCCTGAACACTGAAGCTTTCTTT.

The chain carries TRBV27 and TRBJ2-3; 10 bases fit TRBD2. V gave up 4 bases and J gave up 10 bases; unmatched junction bases: 8. The CDR3 spans 14 residues. Germline lookup yields CDR1 MNHEY and CDR2 SMNVEV (reference sequence). CDR3 loop: CASSSGTSAGAQYF. CDR3 DNA: TGTGCCAGCAGTTCCGGGACTAGCGCAGGGGCGCAGTATTTT.

The chain has TRBV6-5 and TRBJ2-3, with no clear D. This CDR3 contains 15 residues. Trimming left V 2 bases short and J 1 base short, with 10 bases between. CDR1 is MNHEY, CDR2 SVGAGI, per germline. DNA of the CDR3: TGTGCCAGCAGTTACCCCTCTGCGGGCACAGATACGCAGTATTTT. Its translation: CASSYPSAGTDTQYF.

The gene calls are TRBV27 and TRBJ2-4; D gene uncertain. Trimming pared 2 bases from V and 6 bases from J, leaving 5 bases between. The CDR3 consists of 12 residues. In germline, CDR1 is MNHEY, CDR2 SMNVEV (reference sequence). The CDR3 spells CASSLESNIQYF. In DNA, the CDR3 is TGTGCCAGCAGTTTAGAGTCAAACATTCAGTACTTC.

The chain employs TRBV4-2 and TRBJ1-1; possibly TRBD1 for D (6 bases). The V gene lost 4 bases and the J gene lost 6 bases, with 15 bases spanning the gap. Germline V gene data show CDR1 as LGHNA and CDR2 as YNFKEQ. This CDR3 contains 14 residues. The CDR3 is CASSLASGVAEAFF. In DNA, the CDR3 is TGTGCCAGCAGCCTTGCATCAGGGGTCGCTGAAGCTTTCTTT.

This chain links TRBV11-2 with TRBJ2-2; D not certain. Per the germline V gene, CDR1 is SGHAT and CDR2 is FQNNGV. This CDR3 region has 15 residues. V lost 3 bases to trimming and J lost 1 base, with 9 bases between them. CDR3 amino acids: CASSFGRLNTGELFF. The CDR3 DNA follows: TGTGCCAGCAGCTTCGGACGGTTGAACACCGGGGAGCTGTTTTTT.

V is TRBV27 and J is TRBJ2-2; 10 nucleotides agree with TRBD2. Germline trimming cut 5 bases from V and 6 bases from J; bases unmatched to any gene: 9. Germline CDR1 is MNHEY and CDR2 is SMNVEV (reference sequence). The CDR3 covers 16 residues. Written as DNA, the CDR3 is TGTGCCAGCAGTCCAAAAGCGGGGGGGTCCCCCGGGGAGCTGTTTTTT. Its protein is CASSPKAGGSPGELFF.

V and J are TRBV10-3 and TRBJ1-2; D is undetermined. This CDR3 contains 14 residues. The ends were cut back, 8 bases at V and 8 bases at J, with 21 bases in the middle. Germline CDR1 is ENHRY and CDR2 is SYGVKD. CDR3 region: CAIPRKRAGAGYTF. The CDR3 nucleotides are TGTGCCATCCCACGGAAGCGGGCGGGTGCGGGCTACACCTTC.